This T cell receptor beta chain was recovered during a study of immune heterogeneity within non-small cell lung tumors. Study background: Histology included a handful of squamous cell carcinomas, nine to ten non-squamous carcinomas and 1 unspecified tumor.

The starting template was genomic DNA from bulk tumor, about 600 ng per sample. Several biopsies were collected from each primary tumor during surgery. They were spaced as far apart as possible within the tumor mass. Surgery that was curative in intent was performed on patients with untreated, newly diagnosed non-small cell lung cancer. A first 10-cycle multiplex round used 32 V-gene and 13 J-gene primers on TCR beta CDR3. From the multiplex PCR reads, TCRdb called clonotypes with MiXCR, one entry per CDR3 protein. Among fewer than 4,500 distinct CDR3 sequences, about two fifths were seen once, and the ten largest hold 14% to 15%. This clonotype was counted a few times. Its antigen is not identified. Study-wide results and limits: While identical dominant CDR3 beta clonotypes recurred across tumor sites within a patient, high-frequency clones unique to individual sites also appeared. Some T-cell receptor beta clonotypes occurred at high frequency. These high-frequency clonotypes were largely distinct between individual patients.

This CDR3 comprises 15 residues. Germline V gene lookup returns CDR1 SEHNR and CDR2 FQNEAQ (reference sequence). Trimming removed 5 bases from V and 1 base from J, with 13 bases in between. The rearrangement links TRBV7-9 to TRBJ2-3; weak D call: TRBD1 (6 bases). Material: lung tumor tissue. The sequence was obtained from a man in his 70s with non-small cell lung cancer. The DNA of the CDR3 is TGTGCCAGCAGCCAGGGGACGTACCGCACAGATACGCAGTATTTT. The encoded protein is CASSQGTYRTDTQYF.